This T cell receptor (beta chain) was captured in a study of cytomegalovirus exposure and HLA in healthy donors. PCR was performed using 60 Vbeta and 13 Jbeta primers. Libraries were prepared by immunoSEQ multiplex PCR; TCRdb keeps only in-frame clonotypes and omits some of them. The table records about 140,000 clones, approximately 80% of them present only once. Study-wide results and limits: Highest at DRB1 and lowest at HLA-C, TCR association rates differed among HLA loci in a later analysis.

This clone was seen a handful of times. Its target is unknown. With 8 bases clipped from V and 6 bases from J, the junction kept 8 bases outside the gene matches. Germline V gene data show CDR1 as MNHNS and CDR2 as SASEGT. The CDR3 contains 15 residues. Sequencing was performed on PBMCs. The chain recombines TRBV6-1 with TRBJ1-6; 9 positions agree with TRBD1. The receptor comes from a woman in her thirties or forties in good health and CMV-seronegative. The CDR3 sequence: CASLPTGGGNSPLHF. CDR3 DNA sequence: TGTGCCAGCCTCCCAACAGGGGGCGGTAATTCACCCCTCCACTTT.